These T cell receptor beta chains were read from a single sample in a study of shared clonotypes between healthy human individuals. Profiled with immunoSEQ multiplex PCR; TCRdb holds only in-frame clones, not every one. Of 1.5 million to 2.5 million clones listed, approximately 95% were seen once; the top ten hold 0.95% to 1.5%. The sequenced material came from naive CD8+ T cells sorted from blood. The receptors shown here come from a man in his late teens or twenties in good health. Each CDR3 is given with its conserved first and last residue. Only some rows state a clone size, as once, few, many or a class for expanded clones.

V gene	clone size	CDR3 protein
TRBV9	NA	CASSAGYGYTF
TRBV19	NA	CASSAYHPYEQYF
TRBV27	NA	CASSLQGAGEQYF
TRBV11-2	NA	CASSSGQGADTIYF
TRBV20-1	few	CSARDDYEQYF
TRBV7-9	NA	CASSRSGEQFF
TRBV5-1	NA	CASSRGQGTTGELFF
TRBV7-9	NA	CASSLGTSGIYEQYF
TRBV11-2	NA	CASSPNSYEQYF
TRBV5-6	NA	CASSLLTRDTKSYEQYF
TRBV19	once	CASSVDRGIGDSNQPQHF
TRBV19	NA	CASPGLAGVRDTQYF
TRBV5-6	NA	CASSFGDNEQFF
TRBV27	NA	CASSPQGSQGGLFF
TRBV9	NA	CASSVGGTNTEAFF
TRBV19	NA	CASSTGPGRFNQPQHF
TRBV12-5	NA	CASGRINEQFF